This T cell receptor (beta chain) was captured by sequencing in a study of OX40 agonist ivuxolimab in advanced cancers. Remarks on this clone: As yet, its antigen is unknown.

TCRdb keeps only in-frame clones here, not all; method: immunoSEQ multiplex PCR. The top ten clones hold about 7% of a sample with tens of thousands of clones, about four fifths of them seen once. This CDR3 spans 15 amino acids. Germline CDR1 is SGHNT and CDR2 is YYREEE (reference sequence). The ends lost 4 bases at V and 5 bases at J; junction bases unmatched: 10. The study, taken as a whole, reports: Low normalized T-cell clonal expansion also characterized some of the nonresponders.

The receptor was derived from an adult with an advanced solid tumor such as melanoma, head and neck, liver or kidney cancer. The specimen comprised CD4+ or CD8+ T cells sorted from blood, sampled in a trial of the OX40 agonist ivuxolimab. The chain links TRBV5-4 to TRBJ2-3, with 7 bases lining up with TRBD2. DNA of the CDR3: TGTGCCAGCAGCGTAGCTAGCGGTTCAGGAGATACGCAGTATTTT. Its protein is CASSVASGSGDTQYF.